This TCR beta chain stems from a study of blood T cells in healthy people across ages. Notes on the study in general: Unsorted PBMC input precluded a conclusive naive versus antigen-experienced comparison. Unknown CMV status may confound age-related changes in expanded clones. Older age went with lower TCR beta diversity per million T cells, in a roughly linear way.

As to this clonotype: Its antigen is not known.

Trimming pared 1 base from V and 13 bases from J, leaving 20 bases between. This CDR3 spans 15 amino acids. Germline CDR1 is KGHSH and CDR2 is LQKENI. A second PCR of roughly 7 to 11 cycles used a sample-barcoded 5' primer and a J-beta primer mix. TCRdb ran MiXCR on the 5' RACE reads and lists one entry per CDR3 protein. The sample includes 1.5 million to 2 million distinct CDR3 sequences, 40% to 55% seen only once; the top ten take about 2.1%. There were healthy Caucasian individuals from Russia, aged about 6 to 100, serving as donors. The TCR sequence derives from a woman aged 40 to 50 in good health. Sequencing was performed on blood. The chain employs TRBV18 and TRBJ2-1; D possibly corresponds to TRBD1 (5 bases). The CDR3 here is CASSPRSRDQETQFF. CDR3 DNA sequence: TGTGCCAGCTCACCACGAAGCAGGGATCAAGAGACCCAGTTCTTC.